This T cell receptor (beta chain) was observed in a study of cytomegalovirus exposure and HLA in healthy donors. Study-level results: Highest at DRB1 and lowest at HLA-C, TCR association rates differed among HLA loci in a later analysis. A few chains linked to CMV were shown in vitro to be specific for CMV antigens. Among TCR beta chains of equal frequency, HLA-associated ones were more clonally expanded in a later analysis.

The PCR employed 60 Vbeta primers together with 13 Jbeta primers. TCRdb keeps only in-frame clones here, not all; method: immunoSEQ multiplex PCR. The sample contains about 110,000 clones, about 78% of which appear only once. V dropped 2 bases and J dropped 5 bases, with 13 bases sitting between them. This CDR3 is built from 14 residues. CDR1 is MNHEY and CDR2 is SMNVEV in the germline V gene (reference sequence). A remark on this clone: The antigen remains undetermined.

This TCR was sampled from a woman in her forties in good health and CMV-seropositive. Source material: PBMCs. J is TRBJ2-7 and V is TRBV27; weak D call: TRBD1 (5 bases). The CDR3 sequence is CASSLRGTGHEQYF. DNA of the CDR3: TGTGCCAGCAGTTTAAGGGGTACTGGCCACGAGCAGTACTTC.